These T cell receptor beta chains were read from a single sample in a study of blood T cells in healthy people across ages. MiXCR, run by TCRdb on the 5' RACE reads, gives a single entry per CDR3 protein. The table lists under 2 million distinct CDR3 sequences, almost 35% of them singletons, with 10% to 12% in the top ten. The source material was blood. These receptors came from a woman in her twenties or thirties in good health. CDR3s include the opening cysteine and the closing phenylalanine or tryptophan. Fields, in order: clone size, V gene, J gene, D gene, CDR3 DNA, CDR3 protein. The D gene is left open where the match is weak. The size of a clone is reported for some rows only, either as once, few or many, or as a class for expanded clones.

abundance: few; v_gene: TRBV20-1; j_gene: TRBJ1-2; d_gene: -; CDR3nt: TGCAGTGCTAGAGCCCGCACTAACTATGGCTACACCTTC; CDR3aa: CSARARTNYGYTF
abundance: few; v_gene: TRBV6-1; j_gene: TRBJ1-1; d_gene: -; CDR3nt: TGTGCCAGCAGGGACCCGTCCTGGGGCACTGAAGCTTTCTTT; CDR3aa: CASRDPSWGTEAFF
abundance: many; v_gene: TRBV7-2; j_gene: TRBJ1-2; d_gene: TRBD1; CDR3nt: TGTGCCAGCAGCACAACCGGGACAGCCTATGGCTACACCTTC; CDR3aa: CASSTTGTAYGYTF
abundance: few; v_gene: TRBV4-1; j_gene: TRBJ1-1; d_gene: TRBD1; CDR3nt: TGCGCCAGCAGCGATAGAGGGGGCGGGGGGGCTTTCTTT; CDR3aa: CASSDRGGGGAFF
abundance: once; v_gene: TRBV27; j_gene: TRBJ2-3; d_gene: -; CDR3nt: TGTGCCAGCAGCTACATATTGGGCAACACAGATACGCAGTATTTT; CDR3aa: CASSYILGNTDTQYF
abundance: few; v_gene: TRBV7-2; j_gene: TRBJ1-2; d_gene: -; CDR3nt: TGTGCCAGCAGCTTAGTTTCAGGGCTATATGGCTACACCTTC; CDR3aa: CASSLVSGLYGYTF
abundance: -; v_gene: TRBV7-2; j_gene: TRBJ2-7; d_gene: TRBD1; CDR3nt: TGTGCCAGCAGCTCCCAGGGGGCTAGGTACGAGCAGTACTTC; CDR3aa: CASSSQGARYEQYF
abundance: -; v_gene: TRBV5-5; j_gene: TRBJ2-7; d_gene: -; CDR3nt: TGTGCCAGCAGCCAGACTTGGGGCGGCATTGTCGAGCAGTACTTC; CDR3aa: CASSQTWGGIVEQYF
abundance: -; v_gene: TRBV7-9; j_gene: TRBJ2-3; d_gene: TRBD2; CDR3nt: TGTGCCAGCAGCTTAAGCGGCGGGGGGACCACAGATACGCAGTATTTT; CDR3aa: CASSLSGGGTTDTQYF
abundance: -; v_gene: TRBV27; j_gene: TRBJ1-1; d_gene: -; CDR3nt: TGTGCCAGCAGTTTCCCCGAGGGGATCGGGCTTAATTCCACTGAAGCTTTCTTT; CDR3aa: CASSFPEGIGLNSTEAFF
abundance: -; v_gene: TRBV27; j_gene: TRBJ2-3; d_gene: -; CDR3nt: TGTGCCAGCAGTTTAAACCGAATAACCTTGGGAACAGATACGCAGTATTTT; CDR3aa: CASSLNRITLGTDTQYF
abundance: -; v_gene: TRBV7-2; j_gene: TRBJ2-7; d_gene: -; CDR3nt: TGTGCCAGCAGCTTAATCAGCGCGGACTACGAGCAGTACTTC; CDR3aa: CASSLISADYEQYF
abundance: -; v_gene: TRBV3-1; j_gene: TRBJ2-6; d_gene: -; CDR3nt: TGTGCCAGCAGCCAAGATCCGAAATCTGGGGCCAACGTCCTGACTTTC; CDR3aa: CASSQDPKSGANVLTF
abundance: few; v_gene: TRBV4-1; j_gene: TRBJ2-1; d_gene: TRBD2; CDR3nt: TGCGCCAGCAGCCAAGGGAGTGGACTAGCGGGCAACAATGAGCAGTTCTTC; CDR3aa: CASSQGSGLAGNNEQFF
abundance: -; v_gene: TRBV28; j_gene: TRBJ2-1; d_gene: TRBD2; CDR3nt: TGTGCCAGCAGTTTATTGGCGGGACTAGCGGAATACAATGAGCAGTTCTTC; CDR3aa: CASSLLAGLAEYNEQFF
abundance: many; v_gene: TRBV5-1; j_gene: TRBJ2-7; d_gene: -; CDR3nt: TGCGCCAGCAGCTACGGACCCTCCAGTGACTCCTACGAGCAGTACTTC; CDR3aa: CASSYGPSSDSYEQYF
abundance: -; v_gene: TRBV20-1; j_gene: TRBJ2-3; d_gene: -; CDR3nt: TGCAGTGGGGGGGCTGCCTTCACAGATACGCAGTATTTT; CDR3aa: CSGGAAFTDTQYF
abundance: few; v_gene: TRBV7-7; j_gene: TRBJ2-2; d_gene: TRBD2; CDR3nt: TGTGCCAGCAGCCTAGGCGGGAGTGGCGGGGAGCTGTTTTTT; CDR3aa: CASSLGGSGGELFF
abundance: -; v_gene: TRBV20-1; j_gene: TRBJ2-7; d_gene: -; CDR3nt: TGCAGTGCTCATTCGAGGGGCCGAACCTACGAGCAGTACTTC; CDR3aa: CSAHSRGRTYEQYF
abundance: few; v_gene: TRBV29-1; j_gene: TRBJ2-5; d_gene: -; CDR3nt: TGCAGCGTTGAGGCTAGCGTGGAGGAGACCCAGTACTTC; CDR3aa: CSVEASVEETQYF
abundance: -; v_gene: TRBV2; j_gene: TRBJ2-5; d_gene: TRBD2; CDR3nt: TGTGCCAGCAGTGAACTCAGCCTCGGACTAGCGGGGAAGAAGACCCAGTACTTC; CDR3aa: CASSELSLGLAGKKTQYF
abundance: few; v_gene: TRBV7-9; j_gene: TRBJ2-1; d_gene: -; CDR3nt: TGTGCCAGCAGCTTAGAGACAGTTATTTACAATGAGCAGTTCTTC; CDR3aa: CASSLETVIYNEQFF
abundance: -; v_gene: TRBV2; j_gene: TRBJ2-6; d_gene: TRBD2; CDR3nt: TGTGCCAGCAGTGCCGGGGGAGGGGCCTCTGGGGCCAACGTCCTGACTTTC; CDR3aa: CASSAGGGASGANVLTF
abundance: many; v_gene: TRBV7-9; j_gene: TRBJ2-5; d_gene: -; CDR3nt: TGTGCCAGCAGATTGGGACCCCAGGAGACCCAGTACTTC; CDR3aa: CASRLGPQETQYF
abundance: -; v_gene: TRBV5-1; j_gene: TRBJ2-1; d_gene: TRBD1; CDR3nt: TGCGCCAGTAATTTACAGGGGTACAATGAGCAGTTCTTC; CDR3aa: CASNLQGYNEQFF
abundance: -; v_gene: TRBV10-3; j_gene: TRBJ2-3; d_gene: -; CDR3nt: TGTGCCATCAGTGGGAATGAAGACAGCACAGATACGCAGTATTTT; CDR3aa: CAISGNEDSTDTQYF
abundance: many; v_gene: TRBV11-2; j_gene: TRBJ1-2; d_gene: -; CDR3nt: TGTGCCAGCAGCTTAGACAGGGTTGGTGGCTACACCTTC; CDR3aa: CASSLDRVGGYTF
abundance: many; v_gene: TRBV7-2; j_gene: TRBJ2-1; d_gene: -; CDR3nt: TGTGCCAGCAGCCTAAGCGGGTTAGCCCCCTACAATGAGCAGTTCTTC; CDR3aa: CASSLSGLAPYNEQFF
abundance: few; v_gene: TRBV15; j_gene: TRBJ2-7; d_gene: -; CDR3nt: TGTGCCACCAGCAACCGGGACAATTACGAGCAGTACTTC; CDR3aa: CATSNRDNYEQYF
abundance: -; v_gene: TRBV11-2; j_gene: TRBJ2-7; d_gene: -; CDR3nt: TGTGCCAGCAGCTTAGATGGAGGGCTAGCCTACGAGCAGTACTTC; CDR3aa: CASSLDGGLAYEQYF
abundance: many; v_gene: TRBV29-1; j_gene: TRBJ2-7; d_gene: -; CDR3nt: TGCAGCGTTGACCGTGGTCGGCACGAGCAGTACTTC; CDR3aa: CSVDRGRHEQYF
abundance: -; v_gene: TRBV5-1; j_gene: TRBJ2-5; d_gene: -; CDR3nt: TGCGCCAGCAGAGTCTCGGAGGAGACCCAGTACTTC; CDR3aa: CASRVSEETQYF
abundance: -; v_gene: TRBV20-1; j_gene: TRBJ1-1; d_gene: TRBD1; CDR3nt: TGCAGTGCTAGAGATGAGGCACAGGGGGCTTTCTTT; CDR3aa: CSARDEAQGAFF
abundance: few; v_gene: TRBV29-1; j_gene: TRBJ2-1; d_gene: -; CDR3nt: TGCAGCGCTAGGTCCCAAAACAATGAGCAGTTCTTC; CDR3aa: CSARSQNNEQFF
abundance: few; v_gene: TRBV12-3/TRBV12-4; j_gene: TRBJ2-1; d_gene: TRBD1; CDR3nt: TGTGCCAGCAGTCGCTCCCGACAGGGTCTGGGTGAGCAGTTCTTC; CDR3aa: CASSRSRQGLGEQFF
abundance: few; v_gene: TRBV9; j_gene: TRBJ2-1; d_gene: -; CDR3nt: TGTGCCAGCAGCGCCCATTTAGTTAGTGAGCAGTTCTTC; CDR3aa: CASSAHLVSEQFF
abundance: -; v_gene: TRBV12-3/TRBV12-4; j_gene: TRBJ1-2; d_gene: -; CDR3nt: TGTGCCAGCAGTTTAGGGGCAGGGCTTGGCTACACCTTC; CDR3aa: CASSLGAGLGYTF
abundance: many; v_gene: TRBV5-1; j_gene: TRBJ2-1; d_gene: -; CDR3nt: TGCGCCAGCGGGGAGAGCTCCTACAATGAGCAGTTCTTC; CDR3aa: CASGESSYNEQFF
abundance: few; v_gene: TRBV11-2; j_gene: TRBJ2-7; d_gene: TRBD2; CDR3nt: TGTGCCAGCAGCTTGACTAGCGTGAGCTCCTACGAGCAGTACTTC; CDR3aa: CASSLTSVSSYEQYF
abundance: -; v_gene: TRBV20-1; j_gene: TRBJ2-1; d_gene: TRBD2; CDR3nt: TGCAGTGCTAGCGGGAGGGGATCCTACAATGAGCAGTTCTTC; CDR3aa: CSASGRGSYNEQFF